The 21 T cell receptor beta chains below were found in one sample sequenced in a study of cytomegalovirus exposure and HLA in healthy donors. Researchers ran the PCR with 60 Vbeta and 13 Jbeta primers. Produced via immunoSEQ multiplex PCR; TCRdb's table is partial and in-frame only. The repertoire consists of some 150,000 clones, with approximately 76% occurring once and the leading ten covering about 1.3%. The specimen sequenced was PBMCs. These receptors were obtained from a man aged 60 to 75 in good health and CMV-seronegative.

The rearrangement joins TRBV15 to TRBJ1-4, with 7 positions matching TRBD1. Trimming cost V 1 base and J 8 bases; bases outside gene matches: 10. The CDR3 is made up of 16 amino acids. The V gene's germline CDR1 is LNHNV and CDR2 YYDKDF (reference sequence). The CDR3 spells CATSRVKGQRNEKLFF. CDR3 nucleotides: TGTGCCACCAGCAGAGTGAAGGGACAGAGGAACGAAAAACTGTTTTTT. Looking up the rest from reference TRBV15 and TRBJ1-4 gives the full variable domain: DAMVIQNPRYQVTQFGKPVTLSCSQTLNHNVMYWYQQKSSQAPKLLFHYYDKDFNNEADTPDNFQSRRPNTSFCFLDIRSPGLGDTAMYLCATSRVKGQRNEKLFFGSGTQLSVL.

Notes on this clone: The junction does not match germline at one end; this may be a read error. This rearrangement joins TRBV4-2 to TRBJ2-3, with TRBD2 matching 15 bases. The CDR3 covers 18 residues. Germline CDR1 reads LGHNA; CDR2 reads YNFKEQ. CDR3 in DNA: TGTGCCTGCAGCCAAGAAGGACTAGCGGGAGGGGCCACAGATACGCAGTATTTT. Its translation is CACSQEGLAGGATDTQYF.

The genes are TRBV7-2 and TRBJ1-5; 7 bases are a match to TRBD1. Germline V gene lookup returns CDR1 SGHTA and CDR2 FQGNSA. The CDR3 runs 17 residues. Losses at the gene ends were 1 base for V and 0 bases for J; bases not matched to a gene: 6. The CDR3 loop reads CASSLGAGGYSNQPQHF. The CDR3 region has the DNA TGTGCCAGCAGCTTAGGTGCAGGGGGTTATAGCAATCAGCCCCAGCATTTT.

The J gene is TRBJ2-7, the V gene TRBV19; TRBD1 might be the D (6 bases). The CDR3 is 14 amino acids. V lost 5 bases, J lost 3 bases, and 14 bases lay in between. The V gene's germline CDR1 is LNHDA and CDR2 SQIVND (reference sequence). The CDR3 DNA sequence: TGTGCCAGTAGTCAGGACAGATCCTTCTACGAGCAGTACTTC. Its translation is CASSQDRSFYEQYF.

This chain joins TRBV6-5 and TRBJ1-1, with a possible D match to TRBD1 (5 bases). CDR3 length: 14 residues. The V and J ends lost 8 bases and 7 bases respectively, with 20 bases between them. CDR1 and CDR2 from the germline V gene are MNHEY and SVGAGI. The CDR3 spells CASVRASGVSEAFF. CDR3 bases: TGTGCCAGCGTAAGGGCCTCGGGGGTGAGTGAAGCTTTCTTT.

V gene TRBV7-6 combines with J gene TRBJ2-3; D unresolved. V was trimmed by 5 bases and J by 1 base, leaving 4 bases between them. Germline V CDR1 and CDR2: SGHVS, FNYEAQ. The CDR3 runs to 12 residues. Here the CDR3 reads CASSTRTDTQYF. The CDR3 DNA is TGTGCCAGCAGCACTCGCACAGATACGCAGTATTTT.

The chain carries TRBV6-5 and TRBJ2-7, with a tentative D call TRBD2 (5 bases). V lost 6 bases to trimming and J lost 5 bases, with 17 bases between them. This CDR3 region has 14 residues. Germline V CDR1 and CDR2: MNHEY, SVGAGI. CDR3 region: CASRRLGETNEQYF. In nucleotides, the CDR3 is TGTGCCAGCAGGCGTCTCGGGGAAACAAACGAGCAGTACTTC.

This clone came up a few times. The J gene is TRBJ2-7, the V gene TRBV28; TRBD2 aligns across 9 bases. The ends lost 6 bases at V and 2 bases at J; junction bases unmatched: 8. This CDR3 contains 15 residues. Per germline, CDR1 MDHEN and CDR2 SYDVKM. This chain's CDR3 is CASSWTSAAAYEQYF. CDR3 in DNA: TGTGCCAGCAGCTGGACTAGCGCGGCCGCCTACGAGCAGTACTTC.

The rearrangement links TRBV5-5 to TRBJ2-5; 10 nucleotides agree with TRBD1. The DNA end lines up better with TRBJ2-7; the J call may be wrong. The length of the CDR3 is 15 residues. Germline V gene lookup returns CDR1 SGHKS and CDR2 YYEKEE (reference sequence). The CDR3 nucleotides are TGTGCCAGCAGCTTCCGGGACAGGGGAGTATACGAGCAGTACTTC. It encodes CASSFRDRGVYEQYF.

As regards this clone: The CDR3 end shows no conserved phenylalanine or tryptophan, and so a read error is likely. The V and J genes are TRBV28 and TRBJ2-7; D gene ambiguous. Germline V CDR1 and CDR2: MDHEN, SYDVKM. This CDR3 is built from 12 residues. V shed 6 bases and J shed 3 bases, with 9 bases lying between them. The CDR3 DNA is TGTGCCAGCAGCCAATCCTACTACGAGCAGTACCTC. Protein product: CASSQSYYEQYL.

The chain uses TRBV27 and TRBJ2-2, with 9 bases fitting TRBD2. The germline V gene has CDR1 MNHEY and CDR2 SMNVEV (reference sequence). This CDR3 spans 18 amino acids. J lost 1 base, V lost 7 bases, and 13 bases had no gene match. The CDR3 nucleotides read TGTGCCAGCACACCTTTGGGCGGGGGGGTTTTGAACACCGGGGAGCTGTTTTTT. Translation: CASTPLGGGVLNTGELFF.

This clone has a handful of counts. The sample carries other DNA sequences with the same CDR3. CDR3 sequence reads: CASSLQGASGNTIYF. As DNA, the CDR3 is TGTGCCAGCAGCTTACAGGGGGCTTCTGGAAACACCATATATTTT. The chain couples TRBV7-9 to TRBJ1-3; 8 nucleotides match TRBD1. CDR1 is SEHNR, CDR2 FQNEAQ, per germline (reference sequence). CDR3 size: 15 residues. Trimming cost V 2 bases and J 1 base; bases outside gene matches: 1.

This rearrangement joins TRBV9 to TRBJ2-5, with D perhaps matching TRBD2 (7 bases). Trimming stripped 4 bases from V and 5 bases from J, with 24 bases between. Germline assignment: CDR1 SGDLS and CDR2 YYNGEE. The CDR3 extends over 17 amino acids. The CDR3 DNA is TGTGCCAGCAGCTCCGTAGTTGGAGGGGGGGCCGGGGAGACCCAGTACTTC. Translated: CASSSVVGGGAGETQYF.

The chain couples TRBV10-3 to TRBJ1-2; possible D gene TRBD1, 5 bases. Germline CDR1 ENHRY, CDR2 SYGVKD. V dropped 8 bases and J dropped 4 bases, with 20 bases sitting between them. The CDR3 spans 15 residues. CDR3 amino acids: CAIWRGGQGGYGYTF. Written as DNA, the CDR3 is TGTGCCATCTGGCGGGGCGGCCAGGGAGGCTATGGCTACACCTTC.

V usage is TRBV28 and J usage is TRBJ2-5; D might be TRBD1 (7 bases). This CDR3 spans 16 amino acids. Looked up from germline, CDR1 is MDHEN and CDR2 is SYDVKM. V was shortened by 3 bases and J by 2 bases, with 16 bases between the two germline ends. CDR3 sequence: CASSFRQGGGQETQYF. The CDR3 coding sequence is TGTGCCAGCAGTTTTCGACAGGGAGGAGGGCAAGAGACCCAGTACTTC.

The rearrangement joins TRBV19 to TRBJ2-5; D possibly corresponds to TRBD1 (5 bases). CDR1 and CDR2 from the germline V gene are LNHDA and SQIVND (reference sequence). V gave up 5 bases and J gave up 2 bases, with 12 bases separating them. This CDR3 spans 14 amino acids. The CDR3 DNA follows: TGTGCCAGTAGTTCCGCATCAGGGCAAGAGACCCAGTACTTC. Protein sequence: CASSSASGQETQYF.

The chain is built from TRBV5-1 and TRBJ2-1, with 13 bases that match TRBD2. There are 16 residues in the CDR3. Germline V gene data show CDR1 as SGHRS and CDR2 as YFSETQ. V lost 1 base, J lost 6 bases, and 4 bases stayed unmatched. The chain's CDR3 is CASSLRTSGGPNEQFF. The CDR3 DNA reads as TGCGCCAGCAGCTTGAGGACTAGCGGGGGACCCAATGAGCAGTTCTTC. Based on the CDR3 plus reference TRBV5-1 and TRBJ2-1, the full variable domain is KAGVTQTPRYLIKTRGQQVTLSCSPISGHRSVSWYQQTPGQGLQFLFEYFSETQRNKGNFPGRFSGRQFSNSRSEMNVSTLELGDSALYLCASSLRTSGGPNEQFFGPGTRLTVL.

A word on this clone: Other DNA sequences in this sample translate to the same CDR3. The gene calls are TRBV5-1 and TRBJ1-2; D gene ambiguous. Germline V gene sequence: CDR1 SGHRS, CDR2 YFSETQ. V was trimmed by 2 bases and J by 0 bases, leaving 8 bases between them. The CDR3 extends over 14 amino acids. The DNA of the CDR3 is TGCGCCAGCAGCTTAAGCTTAGCTAACTATGGCTACACCTTC. Residues: CASSLSLANYGYTF.

The chain has TRBV18 and TRBJ2-7, with D maybe TRBD2 (6 bases). V was trimmed by 0 bases and J by 0 bases, leaving 9 bases between them. Germline CDR1 is KGHSH and CDR2 is LQKENI. The CDR3 extends over 15 amino acids. The CDR3 DNA sequence: TGTGCCAGCTCACCACCGGGGGGACCCTCCTACGAGCAGTACTTC. It codes for CASSPPGGPSYEQYF.

This clone was observed a few times. In DNA form, the CDR3 reads TGTGCCAGCAGGCAGCCAGGGGCAGATACGCAGTATTTT. Translation gives CASRQPGADTQYF. The chain links TRBV6-5 to TRBJ2-3; D might be TRBD1 (6 bases). The V and J ends lost 6 bases and 4 bases respectively, with 11 bases between them. Germline lookup yields CDR1 MNHEY and CDR2 SVGAGI. The CDR3 has 13 amino acids.

This clone was counted between two and nine times. The chain is built from TRBV2 and TRBJ1-1, with D possibly TRBD1 on 6 matching bases. The CDR3 has 13 residues. Germline CDR1 SNHLY, CDR2 FYNNEI. Between the trimmed V and J ends, which lost 4 bases and 4 bases, there was a span of 10 bases. CDR3 bases: TGTGCCAGCAGTGTTCAGGGGCCCACTGAAGCTTTCTTT. Its protein product is CASSVQGPTEAFF.